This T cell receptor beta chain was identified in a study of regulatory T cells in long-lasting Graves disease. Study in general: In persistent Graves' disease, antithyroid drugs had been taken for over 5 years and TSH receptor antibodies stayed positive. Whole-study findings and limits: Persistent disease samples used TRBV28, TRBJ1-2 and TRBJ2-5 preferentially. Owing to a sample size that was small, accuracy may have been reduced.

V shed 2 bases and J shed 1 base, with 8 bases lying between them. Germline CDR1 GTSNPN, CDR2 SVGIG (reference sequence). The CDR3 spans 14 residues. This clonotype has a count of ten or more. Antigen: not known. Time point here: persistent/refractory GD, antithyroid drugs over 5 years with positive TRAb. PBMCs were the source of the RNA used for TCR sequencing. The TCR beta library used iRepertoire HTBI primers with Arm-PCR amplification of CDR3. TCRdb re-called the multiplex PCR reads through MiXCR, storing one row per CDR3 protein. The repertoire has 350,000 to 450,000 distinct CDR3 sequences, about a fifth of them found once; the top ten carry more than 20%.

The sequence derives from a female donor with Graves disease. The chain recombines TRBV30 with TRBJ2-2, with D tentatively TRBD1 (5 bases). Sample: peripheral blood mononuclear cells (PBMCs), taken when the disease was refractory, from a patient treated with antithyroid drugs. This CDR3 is CAWSKQGNTGELFF. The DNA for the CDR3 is TGTGCCTGGAGTAAGCAGGGGAACACCGGGGAGCTGTTTTTT.